The entry below gives a single T cell receptor (beta chain) sequence along with its context. Only in-frame clones appear in the TCRdb table, and some are missing; sequencing was by immunoSEQ multiplex PCR. The sample has around 2.1 million clones, nearly 97% seen once; the top ten hold roughly 0.13%. V lost 5 bases and J lost 7; bases outside the gene matches: 10. The CDR3 consists of 15 residues. The V gene's germline CDR1 is SNHLY and CDR2 FYNNEI. The source of the sample is a study of shared clonotypes between healthy human individuals. The J gene is TRBJ1-4, the V gene TRBV2; 7 nucleotides match TRBD1. The origin of this receptor is a man between 18 and 35 years old in good health. Sample: naive CD4+ T cells sorted from blood. Described subset: CD45RA+ positively selected. The CDR3, as DNA: TGTGCCAGCAGTCGGAACCCGGGACAGAGTGAAAAACTGTTTTTT. Its protein is CASSRNPGQSEKLFF.